One sample yielded the 13 T cell receptor beta chains listed below, sequenced in a study of Tregs in tolerant kidney transplant recipients. The method was immunoSEQ multiplex PCR; TCRdb's version includes in-frame clones alone and lacks a portion of them. The sample shows some 15,000 clones, and 3.5% sits with its ten largest clones. Mixed chimerism was transient after nonmyeloablative marrow transplants from related graft donors. Sample: CD4+ T cells from blood (PBMCs), taken 12 months after the transplant. These receptors were obtained from a human patient who received a combined kidney and bone marrow transplant. Some of the T cells may derive from the graft donor.

Comments on this clone: The CDR3 end falls 3 residues outside the read, so it is completed with the germline J gene. V is TRBV2 and J is TRBJ2-1; 12 nucleotides align to TRBD2. The CDR3 is 16 residues long. The V gene end was trimmed by 2 bases and the J gene end by 4 bases; junction bases not matched to a gene: 3. The V gene's germline CDR1 is SNHLY and CDR2 FYNNEI. CDR3 amino acids: CASSELAGGWYNEQFF. The sequenced part of the CDR3 DNA is TGTGCCAGCAGTGAACTAGCGGGAGGGTGGTACAATGAG.

As concerns this clone: The CDR3 goes on 3 residues after the read ends, and that part is filled in from the germline J gene. This chain connects TRBV5-1 to TRBJ2-7, with D perhaps matching TRBD2 (5 bases). The V and J ends lost 4 bases and 5 bases respectively, with 10 bases between them. Germline V gives CDR1 SGHRS, CDR2 YFSETQ. The CDR3 contains 12 residues. The DNA read from the CDR3 is TGCGCCAGCAGCGGCGGACTGAACGAG. Protein sequence: CASSGGLNE. The CDR3 as a whole reads CASSGGLNEQYF.

Points on this clone: The CDR3 extends 3 residues past the end of the read, so its final part is completed from the germline J gene. J is TRBJ2-1 and V is TRBV28; 11 positions match TRBD1. Germline CDR1 MDHEN, CDR2 SYDVKM. The CDR3 totals 17 residues. Germline trimming cut 8 bases from V and 4 bases from J; bases unmatched to any gene: 13. The sequenced CDR3 bases are TGTGCCAGCGCCAGGGGGGCCGGGACAGGGGGATACAATGAG. It codes for CASARGAGTGGYNE. In full, the CDR3 reads CASARGAGTGGYNEQFF.

On this clone: The read terminates 3 residues ahead of where the CDR3 ends, so the germline J gene completes it. The gene calls are TRBV5-6 and TRBJ2-7; possibly TRBD1 for D (6 bases). The CDR3 length is 14 residues. V dropped 1 base and J dropped 2 bases, with 10 bases sitting between them. Per germline, CDR1 SGHDT and CDR2 YYEEEE. The CDR3 bases that were read are TGTGCCAGCAGCTTGCAGGGGCTCGCCTACGAG. Translated, it gives CASSLQGLAYE. In full, the CDR3 reads CASSLQGLAYEQYF.

Worth noting for this clone: The read comes to an end 3 residues before the CDR3 does, leaving the germline J gene to fill in the end. The chain employs TRBV20-1 and TRBJ2-3; tentatively, D is TRBD1 (6 bases). The CDR3 covers 13 residues. V dropped 6 bases and J dropped 1 base, with 11 bases sitting between them. Germline V gene data show CDR1 as DFQATT and CDR2 as SNEGSKA (reference sequence). CDR3 sequence reads: CSARTVGTDTQYF. The CDR3 DNA, read in part, is TGCAGTGCGAGGACAGTGGGCACAGATACG.

In the case of this clone: The read stops 3 residues short of the end of the CDR3; the missing end is completed from the germline J gene. This rearrangement joins TRBV2 to TRBJ1-5; a weak D match, TRBD1 (6 bases). V was cut by 7 bases and J by 3 bases, with 10 bases left in between. The CDR3 totals 13 residues. The germline V gene encodes CDR1 SNHLY and CDR2 FYNNEI. CDR3 region: CASTGQINQPQHF. The sequenced CDR3 bases are TGTGCCAGCACGGGACAAATCAATCAGCCC.

Measured by frequency, this clone is medium-sized. The read halts 3 residues ahead of the CDR3 end, with the missing end drawn from the germline J gene. The V call is TRBV7-9, the J call TRBJ1-2, with TRBD1 identical over 7 bases. CDR3 length equals 14 residues. Germline CDR1 is SEHNR and CDR2 is FQNEAQ (reference sequence). The covered CDR3 bases are TGTGCCAGCAGCTTAGAATCGGCAGGGGGAGGC. The encoded protein is CASSLESAGGG. The whole CDR3 sequence is CASSLESAGGGYTF.

Details on this clone: The CDR3 end is not reached by the read, which stops 3 residues before it; the germline J gene fills it in. The genes are TRBV2 and TRBJ2-2, with no clear D. V lost 9 bases and J lost 4, with 6 bases in between. The germline gives CDR1 SNHLY, CDR2 FYNNEI. There are 11 residues in the CDR3. The CDR3 loop reads CASRFTGELFF. The sequenced part of the CDR3 DNA is TGTGCCAGTCGGTTCACCGGGGAG. Combining the CDR3 with reference TRBV2 and TRBJ2-2 gives the whole variable domain EPEVTQTPSHQVTQMGQEVILRCVPISNHLYFYWYRQILGQKVEFLVSFYNNEISEKSEIFDDQFSVERPDGSNFTLKIRSTKLEDSAMYFCASRFTGELFFGEGSRLTVL.

A note on this clone: The read ends 3 residues shy of where the CDR3 ends; the end is completed using the germline J gene. This chain uses TRBV30 with TRBJ2-5; D perhaps matches TRBD2 (5 bases). This CDR3 is 11 amino acids long. Germline V gene data show CDR1 as GTSNPN and CDR2 as SVGIG (reference sequence). Trimming left V 5 bases short and J 5 bases short, with 9 bases between. The CDR3 sequence is CAWGRAETQYF. CDR3 DNA (partial): TGTGCCTGGGGGCGGGCGGAGACC.

Concerning this clone: The CDR3 is cut off 3 residues early in the read; its end comes from the germline J gene. The V and J genes are TRBV11-2 and TRBJ2-5; D is uncertain. The germline V gene encodes CDR1 SGHAT and CDR2 FQNNGV. The CDR3 spans 11 residues. Trimming left V 8 bases short and J 3 bases short, with 7 bases between. CDR3 bases read: TGTGCCAGCGCTACCAAAGAGACC. It codes for CASATKET. The CDR3 as a whole reads CASATKETQYF.

On this clone: The read falls 3 residues short of the CDR3 end, and the missing part is taken from the germline J gene. This sequence joins TRBV30 and TRBJ1-2, with 8 bases matching TRBD1. The CDR3 sequence is 14 residues long. V lost 0 bases to trimming and J lost 6 bases; unmatched junction nucleotides: 6. Germline V gives CDR1 GTSNPN, CDR2 SVGIG (reference sequence). Partial CDR3 DNA: TGTGCCTGGAGTGTACGACAGGGGAGAGATGGC. It translates to CAWSVRQGRDG. The whole CDR3 region reads CAWSVRQGRDGYTF.

The sequenced part of the CDR3 DNA is TGTGCCAGCAGCTTCGGGACTAGCGGGAGTTTGGAGACC. As protein: CASSFGTSGSLET. The CDR3 reads in full as CASSFGTSGSLETQYF. J is TRBJ2-5 and V is TRBV5-4; 14 positions match TRBD2. The read gets to within 3 residues of the CDR3 end, and the germline J gene fills in the rest. Looked up from germline, CDR1 is SGHNT and CDR2 is YYREEE (reference sequence). The junction had 5 bases not matched to a gene; V was cut back by 2 bases and J by 5 bases. The CDR3 runs to 16 residues.

About this clone itself: The read gets to within 3 residues of the CDR3 end, and the germline J gene fills in the rest. The chain employs TRBV19 and TRBJ2-5; 8 nucleotides match TRBD2. This CDR3 has 16 residues. The J segment lost 1 base and the V segment lost 4 bases, leaving 8 bases of the junction unmatched. Per the germline V gene, CDR1 is LNHDA and CDR2 is SQIVND (reference sequence). CDR3 DNA, as far as it was read: TGTGCCAGTAGTAGTCTAGCGGGCCGCTCCCAAGAGACC. It codes for CASSSLAGRSQET. The whole CDR3 reads CASSSLAGRSQETQYF.